The 15 T cell receptor beta chains reported below all come from one sample, sequenced in a study of blood T cell repertoires in COVID-19. Clones were sequenced by immunoSEQ multiplex PCR, and TCRdb holds only the in-frame ones, with some missing. Among about 330,000 clones listed, roughly 88% were seen once. Specimen: PBMCs or T cells enriched from blood (not recorded which). The receptors here all came from a man under 40 who had recovered from COVID-19.

The chain recombines TRBV7-9 with TRBJ2-3, with TRBD2 identical over 10 bases. Germline V lookup: CDR1 SEHNR, CDR2 FQNEAQ (reference sequence). The junction had 9 bases not matched to a gene; V was cut back by 5 bases and J by 4 bases. CDR3 length equals 16 residues. As DNA, the CDR3 is TGTGCCAGCAGCAACCGCCCAGCGGGGGGGGCAGATACGCAGTATTTT. Translated, it gives CASSNRPAGGADTQYF.

The rearrangement links TRBV11-2 to TRBJ2-7; 9 positions match TRBD2. Losses at the gene ends were 5 bases for V and 1 base for J; bases not matched to a gene: 9. Germline V gene sequence: CDR1 SGHAT, CDR2 FQNNGV. The CDR3 covers 16 residues. CDR3 residues: CASSPRRRGGSYEQYF. In nucleotides, the CDR3 is TGTGCCAGCAGCCCTCGCCGGCGGGGGGGTTCCTACGAGCAGTACTTC.

The CDR3 nucleotides are TGTGCCAGCAGCCCCCGGGGGGGGAACACCGGGGAGCTGTTTTTT. This codes for CASSPRGGNTGELFF. This rearrangement joins TRBV7-3 to TRBJ2-2; 8 bases line up with TRBD2. The junction had 3 bases not matched to a gene; V was cut back by 5 bases and J by 1 base. Germline V gene sequence: CDR1 SGHTA, CDR2 FQGTGA. There are 15 residues in the CDR3.

The rearrangement joins TRBV7-9 to TRBJ1-3; no clear D. Germline V gene lookup returns CDR1 SEHNR and CDR2 FQNEAQ (reference sequence). V lost 5 bases and J lost 2, with 16 bases in between. The CDR3 is 16 amino acids. This CDR3 reads CASSRSWEDTGNTIYF. CDR3 bases: TGTGCCAGCAGCCGATCTTGGGAGGATACTGGAAACACCATATATTTT.

The chain employs TRBV18 and TRBJ1-6, with D perhaps TRBD1 (6 bases). Germline V lookup: CDR1 KGHSH, CDR2 LQKENI. Trimming removed 6 bases from V and 7 bases from J, with 16 bases in between. The CDR3 spans 15 residues. CDR3 sequence: CASSASRGTNSPLHF. CDR3 bases: TGTGCCAGCTCCGCCAGTAGGGGGACGAATTCACCCCTCCACTTT.

The chain carries TRBV5-1 and TRBJ2-1, with 11 bases lining up with TRBD2. V was clipped by 0 bases and J by 8 bases; unmatched bases: 10. In germline, CDR1 is SGHRS, CDR2 YFSETQ. The CDR3 sequence is 17 residues long. CDR3 loop: CASSLGGTSGPRDEQFF. In DNA form, the CDR3 reads TGCGCCAGCAGCTTGGGCGGGACTAGCGGACCTCGGGATGAGCAGTTCTTC.

The chain links TRBV10-3 to TRBJ1-4; D perhaps matches TRBD1 (6 bases). Trimming shortened V by 6 bases and J by 3 bases, and 14 bases separated the two germline ends. The CDR3 is 15 residues long. Germline V gene lookup returns CDR1 ENHRY and CDR2 SYGVKD. The DNA of the CDR3 is TGTGCCATCAGAGGGGGGGACACAGCTAATGAAAAACTGTTTTTT. Encoded protein: CAIRGGDTANEKLFF.

The rearrangement joins TRBV19 to TRBJ2-3; TRBD1 matches at 7 bases. CDR3 size: 13 residues. J gave up 8 bases and V 7 bases, and 9 bases lay outside the gene matches. CDR1 is LNHDA, CDR2 SQIVND, per germline (reference sequence). CDR3 loop: CASTATGAGTQYF. The CDR3 DNA is TGTGCCAGTACCGCTACAGGGGCCGGTACGCAGTATTTT.

The chain combines TRBV15 with TRBJ1-2; 7 bases align to TRBD1. J gave up 2 bases and V 8 bases, and 5 bases lay outside the gene matches. The CDR3 contains 13 residues. Germline V gene data show CDR1 as LNHNV and CDR2 as YYDKDF (reference sequence). The chain's CDR3 is CATAPGQNYGYTF. CDR3 in DNA: TGTGCCACCGCTCCGGGACAGAACTATGGCTACACCTTC.

The chain combines TRBV7-9 with TRBJ1-2; the D is unclear. V shed 5 bases and J shed 14 bases, with 18 bases lying between them. Germline values: CDR1 SEHNR, CDR2 FQNEAQ (reference sequence). The CDR3 runs to 12 residues. The DNA of the CDR3 is TGTGCCAGCAGCCCATACCGGTACGGTCTGACCTTC. Translating gives CASSPYRYGLTF. Full variable domain (rest looked up from reference TRBV7-9 and TRBJ1-2): DTGVSQNPRHKITKRGQNVTFRCDPISEHNRLYWYRQTLGQGPEFLTYFQNEAQLEKSRLLSDRFSAERPKGSFSTLEIQRTEQGDSAMYLCASSPYRYGLTFGSGTRLTVV.

This clone was seen once. The V call is TRBV2, the J call TRBJ2-3, with D possibly TRBD1 on 5 matching bases. CDR1 and CDR2 from the germline V gene are SNHLY and FYNNEI. The germline V and J ends were trimmed by 6 bases and 4 bases, with 8 bases remaining between them. This CDR3 contains 12 residues. The CDR3 loop is CASSQGADTQYF. CDR3 DNA sequence: TGTGCCAGCAGCCAAGGGGCAGATACGCAGTATTTT. The full variable domain, completed using reference TRBV2 and TRBJ2-3, is EPEVTQTPSHQVTQMGQEVILRCVPISNHLYFYWYRQILGQKVEFLVSFYNNEISEKSEIFDDQFSVERPDGSNFTLKIRSTKLEDSAMYFCASSQGADTQYFGPGTRLTVL.

The genes are TRBV7-8 and TRBJ2-2; 7 nucleotides agree with TRBD2. This CDR3 spans 16 amino acids. Per germline, CDR1 SGHVS and CDR2 FQNEAQ. The junction had 6 bases not matched to a gene; V was cut back by 5 bases and J by 0 bases. CDR3 coding DNA: TGTGCCAGCAGCCCGAGGACTAGAGCGAACACCGGGGAGCTGTTTTTT. Translated: CASSPRTRANTGELFF. Full variable domain (outside the CDR3, taken from reference TRBV7-8 and TRBJ2-2): GAGVSQSPRYKVAKRGQDVALRCDPISGHVSLFWYQQALGQGPEFLTYFQNEAQLDKSGLPSDRFFAERPEGSVSTLKIQRTQQEDSAVYLCASSPRTRANTGELFFGEGSRLTVL.

The V call is TRBV28, the J call TRBJ2-2; 7 bases are shared with TRBD1. In germline, CDR1 is MDHEN, CDR2 SYDVKM. The CDR3 runs 18 residues. The trim removed 6 bases at V and 2 bases at J, leaving 15 bases unmatched. The CDR3: CASRMTGSLSPNTGELFF. For the CDR3, the DNA is TGTGCCAGCAGGATGACAGGGAGTTTATCCCCTAACACCGGGGAGCTGTTTTTT.

The chain joins TRBV2 to TRBJ2-4; tentatively, D is TRBD2 (7 bases). Germline-derived CDR1 and CDR2 are SNHLY and FYNNEI. There are 15 residues in the CDR3. Trimming stripped 7 bases from V and 11 bases from J, with 24 bases between. CDR3: CASNADGGRGKVQYF. CDR3 nucleotides: TGTGCCAGCAACGCGGACGGGGGGCGAGGGAAAGTTCAGTACTTC.

The chain combines TRBV11-2 with TRBJ2-7; TRBD2 matches at 9 bases. The CDR3 length is 16 residues. V lost 2 bases and J lost 4; bases outside the gene matches: 9. The V gene's germline CDR1 is SGHAT and CDR2 FQNNGV. CDR3 DNA: TGTGCCAGCAGCTTAAGTTTTAGCGGGGGCTTGTACGAGCAGTACTTC. This codes for CASSLSFSGGLYEQYF. The variable domain in full, with the rest retrieved from reference TRBV11-2 and TRBJ2-7, is EAGVAQSPRYKIIEKRQSVAFWCNPISGHATLYWYQQILGQGPKLLIQFQNNGVVDDSQLPKDRFSAERLKGVDSTLKIQPAKLEDSAVYLCASSLSFSGGLYEQYFGPGTRLTVT.